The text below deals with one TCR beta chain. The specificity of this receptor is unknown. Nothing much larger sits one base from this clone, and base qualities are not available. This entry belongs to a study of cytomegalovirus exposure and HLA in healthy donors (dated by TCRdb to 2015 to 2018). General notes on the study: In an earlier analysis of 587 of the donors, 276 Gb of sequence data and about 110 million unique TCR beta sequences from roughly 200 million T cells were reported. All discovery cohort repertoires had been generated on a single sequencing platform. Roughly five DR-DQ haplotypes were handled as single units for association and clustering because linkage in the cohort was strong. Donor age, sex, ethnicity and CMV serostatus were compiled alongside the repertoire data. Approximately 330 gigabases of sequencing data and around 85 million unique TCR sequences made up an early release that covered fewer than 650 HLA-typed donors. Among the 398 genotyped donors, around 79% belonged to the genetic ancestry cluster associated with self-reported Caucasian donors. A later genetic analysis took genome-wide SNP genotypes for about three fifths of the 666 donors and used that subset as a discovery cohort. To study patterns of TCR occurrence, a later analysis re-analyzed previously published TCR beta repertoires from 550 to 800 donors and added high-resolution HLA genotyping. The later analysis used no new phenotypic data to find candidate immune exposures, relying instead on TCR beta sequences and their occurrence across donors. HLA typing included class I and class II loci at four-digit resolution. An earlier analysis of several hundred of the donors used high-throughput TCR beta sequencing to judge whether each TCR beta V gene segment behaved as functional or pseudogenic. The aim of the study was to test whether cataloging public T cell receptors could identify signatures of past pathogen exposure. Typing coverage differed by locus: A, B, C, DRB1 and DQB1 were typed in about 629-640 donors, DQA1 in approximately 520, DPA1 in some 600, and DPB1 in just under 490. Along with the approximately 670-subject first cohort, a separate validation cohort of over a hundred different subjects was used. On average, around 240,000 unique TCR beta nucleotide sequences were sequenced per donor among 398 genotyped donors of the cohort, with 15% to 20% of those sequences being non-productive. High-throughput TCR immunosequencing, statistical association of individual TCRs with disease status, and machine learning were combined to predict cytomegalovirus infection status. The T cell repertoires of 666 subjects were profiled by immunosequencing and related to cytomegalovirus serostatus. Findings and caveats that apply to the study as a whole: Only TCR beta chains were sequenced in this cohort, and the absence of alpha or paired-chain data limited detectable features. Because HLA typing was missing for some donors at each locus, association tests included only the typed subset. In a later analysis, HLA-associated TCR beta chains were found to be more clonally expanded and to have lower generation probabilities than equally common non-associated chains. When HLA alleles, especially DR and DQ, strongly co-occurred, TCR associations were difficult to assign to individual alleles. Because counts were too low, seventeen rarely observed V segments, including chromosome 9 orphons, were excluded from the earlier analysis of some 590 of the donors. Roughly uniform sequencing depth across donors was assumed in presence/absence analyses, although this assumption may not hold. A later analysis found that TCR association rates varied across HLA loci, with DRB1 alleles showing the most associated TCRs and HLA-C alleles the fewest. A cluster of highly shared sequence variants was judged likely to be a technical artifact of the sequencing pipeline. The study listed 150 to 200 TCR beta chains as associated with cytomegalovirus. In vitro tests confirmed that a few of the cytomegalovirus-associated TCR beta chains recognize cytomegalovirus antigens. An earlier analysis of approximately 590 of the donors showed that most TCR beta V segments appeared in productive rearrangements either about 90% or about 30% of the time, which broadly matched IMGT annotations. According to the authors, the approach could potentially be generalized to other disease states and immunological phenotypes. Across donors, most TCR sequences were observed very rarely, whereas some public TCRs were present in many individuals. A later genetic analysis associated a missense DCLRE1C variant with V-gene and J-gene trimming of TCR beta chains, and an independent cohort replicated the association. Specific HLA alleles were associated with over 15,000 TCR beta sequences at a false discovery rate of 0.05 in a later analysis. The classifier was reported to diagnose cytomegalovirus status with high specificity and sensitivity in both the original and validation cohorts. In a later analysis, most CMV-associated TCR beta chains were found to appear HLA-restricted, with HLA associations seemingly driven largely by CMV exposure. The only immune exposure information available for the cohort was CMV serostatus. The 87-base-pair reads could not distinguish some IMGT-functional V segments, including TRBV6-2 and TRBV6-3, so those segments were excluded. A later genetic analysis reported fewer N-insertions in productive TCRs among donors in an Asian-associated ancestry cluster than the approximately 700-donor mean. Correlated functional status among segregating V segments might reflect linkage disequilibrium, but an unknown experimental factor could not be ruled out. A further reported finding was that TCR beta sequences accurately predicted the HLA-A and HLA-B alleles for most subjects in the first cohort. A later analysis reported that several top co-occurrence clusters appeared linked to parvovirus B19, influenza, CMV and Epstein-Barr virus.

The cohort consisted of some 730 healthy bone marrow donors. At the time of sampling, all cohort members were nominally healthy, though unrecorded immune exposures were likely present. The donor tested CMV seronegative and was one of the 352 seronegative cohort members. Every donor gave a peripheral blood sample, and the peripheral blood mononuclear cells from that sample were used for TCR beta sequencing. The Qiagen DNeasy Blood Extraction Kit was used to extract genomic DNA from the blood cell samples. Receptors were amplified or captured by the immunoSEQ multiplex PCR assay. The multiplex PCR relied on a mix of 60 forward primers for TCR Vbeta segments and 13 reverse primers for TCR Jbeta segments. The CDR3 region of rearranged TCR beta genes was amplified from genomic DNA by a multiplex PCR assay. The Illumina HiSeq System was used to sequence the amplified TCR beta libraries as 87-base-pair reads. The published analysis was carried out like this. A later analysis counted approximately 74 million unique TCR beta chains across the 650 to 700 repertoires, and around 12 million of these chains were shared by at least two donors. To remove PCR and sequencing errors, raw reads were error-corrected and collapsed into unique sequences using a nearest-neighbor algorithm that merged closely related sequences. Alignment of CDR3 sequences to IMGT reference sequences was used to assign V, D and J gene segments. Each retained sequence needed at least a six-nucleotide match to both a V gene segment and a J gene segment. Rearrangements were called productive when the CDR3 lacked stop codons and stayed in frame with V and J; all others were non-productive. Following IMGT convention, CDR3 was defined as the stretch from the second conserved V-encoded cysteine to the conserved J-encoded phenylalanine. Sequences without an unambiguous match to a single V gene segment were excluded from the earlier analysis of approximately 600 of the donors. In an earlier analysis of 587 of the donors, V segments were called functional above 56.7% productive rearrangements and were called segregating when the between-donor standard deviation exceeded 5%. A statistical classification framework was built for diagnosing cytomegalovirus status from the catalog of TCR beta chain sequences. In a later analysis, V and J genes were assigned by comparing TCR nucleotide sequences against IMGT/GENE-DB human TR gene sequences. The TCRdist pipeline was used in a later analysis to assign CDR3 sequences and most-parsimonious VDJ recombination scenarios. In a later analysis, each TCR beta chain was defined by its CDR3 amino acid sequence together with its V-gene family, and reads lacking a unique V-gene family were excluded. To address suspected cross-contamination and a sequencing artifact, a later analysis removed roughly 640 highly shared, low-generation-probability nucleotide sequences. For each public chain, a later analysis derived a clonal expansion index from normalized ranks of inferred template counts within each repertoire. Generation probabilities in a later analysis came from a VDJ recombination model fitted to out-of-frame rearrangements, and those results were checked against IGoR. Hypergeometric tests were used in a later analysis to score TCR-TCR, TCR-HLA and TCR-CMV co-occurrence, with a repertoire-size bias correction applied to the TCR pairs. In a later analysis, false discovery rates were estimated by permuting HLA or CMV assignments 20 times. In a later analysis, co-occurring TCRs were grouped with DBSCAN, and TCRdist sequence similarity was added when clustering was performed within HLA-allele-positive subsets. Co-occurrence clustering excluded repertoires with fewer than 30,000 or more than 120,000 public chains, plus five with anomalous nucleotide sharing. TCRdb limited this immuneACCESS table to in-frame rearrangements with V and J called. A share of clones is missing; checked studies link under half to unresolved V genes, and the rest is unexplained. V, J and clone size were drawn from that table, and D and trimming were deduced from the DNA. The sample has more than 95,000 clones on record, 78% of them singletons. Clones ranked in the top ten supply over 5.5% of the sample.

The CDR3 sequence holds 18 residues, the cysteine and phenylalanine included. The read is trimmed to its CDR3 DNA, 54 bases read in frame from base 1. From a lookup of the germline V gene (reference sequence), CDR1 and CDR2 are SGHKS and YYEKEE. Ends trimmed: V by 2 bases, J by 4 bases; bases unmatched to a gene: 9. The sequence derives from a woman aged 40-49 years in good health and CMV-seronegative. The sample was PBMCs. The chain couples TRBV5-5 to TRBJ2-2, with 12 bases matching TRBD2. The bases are TGTGCCAGCAGCTTATTTTCCGGGACTAGCGGGCGCACCGGGGAGCTGTTTTTT. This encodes CASSLFSGTSGRTGELFF.